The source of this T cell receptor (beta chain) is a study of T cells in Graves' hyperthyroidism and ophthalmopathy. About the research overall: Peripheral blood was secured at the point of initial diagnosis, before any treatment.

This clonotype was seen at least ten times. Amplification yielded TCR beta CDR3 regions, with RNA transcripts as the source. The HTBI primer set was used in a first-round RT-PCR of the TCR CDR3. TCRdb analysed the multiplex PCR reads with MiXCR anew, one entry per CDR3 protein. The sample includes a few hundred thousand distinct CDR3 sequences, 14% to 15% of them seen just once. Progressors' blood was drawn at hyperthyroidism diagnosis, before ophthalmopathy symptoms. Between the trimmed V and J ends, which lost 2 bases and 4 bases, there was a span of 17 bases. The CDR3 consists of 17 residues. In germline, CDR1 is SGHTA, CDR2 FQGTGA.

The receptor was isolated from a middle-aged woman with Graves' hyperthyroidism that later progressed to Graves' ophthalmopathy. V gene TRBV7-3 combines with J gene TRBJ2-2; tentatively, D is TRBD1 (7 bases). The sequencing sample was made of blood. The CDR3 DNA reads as TGTGCCAGCAGCTTAGGGCCCACAGGGGACTTCACCGGGGAGCTGTTTTTT. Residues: CASSLGPTGDFTGELFF.